These T cell receptor beta chains were read from a single sample in a study of T-cell memory formation after mild COVID-19. From the 5' RACE reads, TCRdb called clonotypes with MiXCR, one entry per CDR3 protein. In the table there are some 320,000 distinct CDR3 sequences, approximately 14% of which are singletons. Sequencing input: PBMCs or a T cell subset sorted from them (not recorded which). Receptors were obtained from a man younger than 35 who had mild COVID-19 (a few samples of this study predate the infection). Cell type and time point are not known. Both conserved end residues are part of each CDR3. Fields, in order: clone size, J gene, D gene, V gene, CDR3 protein, CDR3 DNA. A D gene is named only where the DNA matches it firmly. Some rows mark clone size as missing; the rest say once, few, many or name a class of expanded clone.

clone_size: few
j_call: TRBJ2-5
d_call: TRBD2
v_call: TRBV10-1
cdr3_aa: CASSDGTTETQETQYF
cdr3_nt: TGCGCCAGCAGTGACGGGACTACCGAAACCCAAGAGACCCAGTACTTC

clone_size: many
j_call: TRBJ2-7
d_call: TRBD2
v_call: TRBV12-3/TRBV12-4
cdr3_aa: CASSKGPSGRIYEQYF
cdr3_nt: TGTGCCAGCAGTAAGGGTCCTAGCGGGAGAATCTACGAGCAGTACTTC

clone_size: few
j_call: TRBJ2-1
d_call: TRBD1
v_call: TRBV12-5
cdr3_aa: CASALGQGGYNEQFF
cdr3_nt: TGTGCTAGTGCCCTAGGACAGGGAGGCTACAATGAGCAGTTCTTC

clone_size: -
j_call: TRBJ1-5
d_call: TRBD1
v_call: TRBV29-1
cdr3_aa: CSPDARQGASQPQHF
cdr3_nt: TGCAGCCCTGACGCCCGACAGGGGGCGAGTCAGCCCCAGCATTTT

clone_size: once
j_call: TRBJ2-3
d_call: TRBD2
v_call: TRBV12-3/TRBV12-4
cdr3_aa: CASSWSSGMDTQYF
cdr3_nt: TGTGCCAGCAGTTGGTCTAGCGGTATGGATACGCAGTATTTT

clone_size: few
j_call: TRBJ2-1
d_call: -
v_call: TRBV12-3/TRBV12-4
cdr3_aa: CASSLRVKNEQFF
cdr3_nt: TGTGCCAGCAGTTTACGGGTTAAGAATGAGCAGTTCTTC

clone_size: -
j_call: TRBJ1-1
d_call: -
v_call: TRBV12-3/TRBV12-4
cdr3_aa: CASSFRVMGTEAFF
cdr3_nt: TGTGCCAGCAGTTTCCGGGTGATGGGAACTGAAGCTTTCTTT

clone_size: few
j_call: TRBJ2-5
d_call: TRBD2
v_call: TRBV28
cdr3_aa: CASSFGGGLQETQYF
cdr3_nt: TGTGCCAGCAGTTTTGGGGGGGGACTCCAAGAGACCCAGTACTTC

clone_size: few
j_call: TRBJ2-2
d_call: TRBD1
v_call: TRBV5-1
cdr3_aa: CASSLDRGPTGELFF
cdr3_nt: TGCGCCAGCAGCTTGGACAGGGGACCAACCGGGGAGCTGTTTTTT

clone_size: -
j_call: TRBJ1-1
d_call: TRBD1
v_call: TRBV5-1
cdr3_aa: CASSFNQGGNEAFF
cdr3_nt: TGCGCCAGCAGCTTTAATCAGGGGGGGAATGAAGCTTTCTTT

clone_size: few
j_call: TRBJ1-1
d_call: -
v_call: TRBV7-9
cdr3_aa: CASSLGDVGREAFF
cdr3_nt: TGTGCCAGCAGCCTGGGGGACGTCGGAAGGGAAGCTTTCTTT

clone_size: -
j_call: TRBJ2-1
d_call: -
v_call: TRBV14
cdr3_aa: CASSQVWGGRGNEQFF
cdr3_nt: TGTGCCAGCAGCCAAGTGTGGGGGGGCCGCGGCAATGAGCAGTTCTTC

clone_size: many
j_call: TRBJ2-1
d_call: -
v_call: TRBV9
cdr3_aa: CASSVARGRSYNEQFF
cdr3_nt: TGTGCCAGCAGCGTAGCCCGGGGACGCTCCTACAATGAGCAGTTCTTC

clone_size: -
j_call: TRBJ2-1
d_call: -
v_call: TRBV15
cdr3_aa: CATSRDLTVDVGALGDEQFF
cdr3_nt: TGTGCCACCAGCAGAGATTTAACGGTGGATGTCGGGGCCCTCGGCGATGAGCAGTTCTTC

clone_size: -
j_call: TRBJ2-1
d_call: -
v_call: TRBV5-1
cdr3_aa: CASSRLKDGGEQFF
cdr3_nt: TGCGCCAGCAGCAGGCTAAAGGACGGCGGGGAGCAGTTCTTC

clone_size: -
j_call: TRBJ2-1
d_call: TRBD2
v_call: TRBV12-3/TRBV12-4
cdr3_aa: CASRAGAEQFF
cdr3_nt: TGTGCCAGCCGCGCGGGAGCCGAGCAGTTCTTC

clone_size: -
j_call: TRBJ1-5
d_call: -
v_call: TRBV7-9
cdr3_aa: CASSSSSSNQPQHF
cdr3_nt: TGTGCCAGCAGCTCGAGTAGTAGCAATCAGCCCCAGCATTTT

clone_size: -
j_call: TRBJ2-7
d_call: -
v_call: TRBV25-1
cdr3_aa: CASSEMGGRAYEQYF
cdr3_nt: TGTGCCAGCAGTGAAATGGGGGGCAGAGCCTACGAGCAGTACTTC

clone_size: few
j_call: TRBJ1-5
d_call: TRBD1
v_call: TRBV6-6
cdr3_aa: CASSYWGLTGAYAQPQHF
cdr3_nt: TGTGCCAGCAGTTACTGGGGTCTGACAGGGGCTTATGCTCAGCCCCAGCATTTT

clone_size: -
j_call: TRBJ1-4
d_call: -
v_call: TRBV11-2
cdr3_aa: CASSSEGSEKLFF
cdr3_nt: TGTGCCAGCAGCTCCGAGGGCAGTGAAAAACTGTTTTTT

clone_size: -
j_call: TRBJ1-2
d_call: TRBD1
v_call: TRBV18
cdr3_aa: CASSPGQGGYTF
cdr3_nt: TGTGCCAGCTCACCCGGACAGGGGGGCTACACCTTC

clone_size: -
j_call: TRBJ2-3
d_call: -
v_call: TRBV5-6
cdr3_aa: CASSLVGLSDTQYF
cdr3_nt: TGTGCCAGCAGCTTGGTAGGCCTCTCGGATACGCAGTATTTT